This T cell receptor beta chain was recovered during a study of radiotherapy plus CTLA-4 blockade in lung cancer. Study-level background: In 18% of patients, objective responses were seen; around 31% had disease control.

General observations from the study: Among blood TCR repertoires after radiotherapy plus ipilimumab, tumor-derived clones expanded. Together with interferon-beta, which increased in serum after radiation, early dynamic changes in blood T cell clones were reportedly the best predictors of response.

Ipilimumab-mediated CTLA-4 blockade plus focal radiation was given to patients having chemo-refractory metastatic non-small-cell lung cancer. CDR3 size: 16 residues. The germline CDR1 and CDR2 sequences are LNHDA and SQIVND (reference sequence). Trimming took off 0 bases at V and 0 bases at J, with 9 bases between the two ends. With respect to this clone: Its cognate antigen is unknown.

Produced via immunoSEQ multiplex PCR; TCRdb's table is partial and in-frame only. Of some 50,000 clones in the sample, 84% are singletons; the top ten hold approximately 4.8%. The rearrangement links TRBV19 to TRBJ1-3; D is uncertain. The sample here was peripheral blood, taken from a patient treated with radiotherapy plus ipilimumab. This clonotype was obtained from a human donor with non-small cell lung cancer whose response to radiotherapy plus ipilimumab could not be evaluated. The CDR3 is CASSIDGGSSGNTIYF. As DNA, the CDR3 is TGTGCCAGTAGTATAGATGGAGGAAGCTCTGGAAACACCATATATTTT.